Listed below are T cell receptor beta chains from one sample, sequenced in a study of T cells in Graves' hyperthyroidism and ophthalmopathy. TCRdb independently ran MiXCR on the multiplex PCR reads; one entry per CDR3 protein. Seen here are roughly 500,000 distinct CDR3 sequences, approximately 14% observed once, and the top ten hold 5% to 7%. The source material was blood. The receptors here all came from a woman in her twenties or thirties with Graves' hyperthyroidism that later progressed to Graves' ophthalmopathy. The CDR3 runs from the conserved cysteine through the conserved F or W. D genes are given only for firm matches. Part of the rows lack a size; the others show once, few, many or a class for expanded clones.

V gene: TRBV6-2/TRBV6-3; clone size: few; J gene: TRBJ2-3; D gene: .; CDR3 protein: CASRQGLGTDTQYF; CDR3 DNA: TGTGCCAGCCGACAGGGACTGGGCACAGATACGCAGTATTTT
V gene: TRBV19; clone size: .; J gene: TRBJ2-2; D gene: .; CDR3 protein: CASLDPKLFTGELFF; CDR3 DNA: TGTGCCAGTCTTGATCCAAAACTTTTTACCGGGGAGCTGTTTTTT
V gene: TRBV11-3; clone size: many; J gene: TRBJ1-2; D gene: .; CDR3 protein: CASSLGSGGYTF; CDR3 DNA: TGTGCCAGCAGCTTAGGGTCAGGCGGCTACACCTTC
V gene: TRBV29-1; clone size: .; J gene: TRBJ2-3; D gene: .; CDR3 protein: CSGPRSTDTQYF; CDR3 DNA: TGCAGCGGACCCCGAAGCACAGATACGCAGTATTTT
V gene: TRBV6-1; clone size: few; J gene: TRBJ2-1; D gene: .; CDR3 protein: CASSRPRVGYNEQFF; CDR3 DNA: TGTGCCAGCAGTCGCCCCAGGGTTGGGTACAATGAGCAGTTCTTC
V gene: TRBV14; clone size: many; J gene: TRBJ1-6; D gene: .; CDR3 protein: CASSQEQGGNSPLHF; CDR3 DNA: TGTGCCAGCAGCCAAGAACAGGGCGGCAATTCACCCCTCCACTTT
V gene: TRBV19; clone size: few; J gene: TRBJ1-2; D gene: .; CDR3 protein: CASSPRQVYYGYTF; CDR3 DNA: TGTGCCAGTAGTCCCCGCCAGGTGTACTATGGCTACACCTTC
V gene: TRBV28; clone size: many; J gene: TRBJ2-3; D gene: TRBD2; CDR3 protein: CASSSPGLAGGTDTQYF; CDR3 DNA: TGTGCCAGCAGTTCACCAGGACTAGCGGGGGGCACAGATACGCAGTATTTT
V gene: TRBV2; clone size: many; J gene: TRBJ2-7; D gene: .; CDR3 protein: CASGQLAYEQYF; CDR3 DNA: TGTGCCAGCGGTCAGCTCGCTTACGAGCAGTACTTC
V gene: TRBV19; clone size: .; J gene: TRBJ1-1; D gene: TRBD1; CDR3 protein: CASTLDRENTEAFF; CDR3 DNA: TGTGCCAGTACCCTAGACAGGGAGAACACTGAAGCTTTCTTT
V gene: TRBV20-1; clone size: many; J gene: TRBJ2-7; D gene: .; CDR3 protein: CSASGSDSYEQYF; CDR3 DNA: TGCAGTGCTAGCGGGAGCGACTCCTACGAGCAGTACTTC
V gene: TRBV9; clone size: many; J gene: TRBJ2-7; D gene: .; CDR3 protein: CASSVGQGTYEQYF; CDR3 DNA: TGTGCCAGCAGCGTAGGGCAGGGAACCTACGAGCAGTACTTC
V gene: TRBV9; clone size: .; J gene: TRBJ1-3; D gene: .; CDR3 protein: CASSVSLRMAEGETNSGNTIYF; CDR3 DNA: TGTGCCAGCAGCGTAAGTCTTAGGATGGCCGAAGGTGAGACAAACTCTGGAAACACCATATATTTT
V gene: TRBV5-1; clone size: many; J gene: TRBJ1-5; D gene: .; CDR3 protein: CASSFGAIGQPQHF; CDR3 DNA: TGCGCCAGCAGCTTCGGGGCAATTGGTCAGCCCCAGCATTTT
V gene: TRBV2; clone size: few; J gene: TRBJ2-1; D gene: .; CDR3 protein: CASSVVTGPYNEQFF; CDR3 DNA: TGTGCCAGCAGTGTAGTCACGGGACCCTACAATGAGCAGTTCTTC
V gene: TRBV3-1; clone size: many; J gene: TRBJ1-5; D gene: TRBD1; CDR3 protein: CASSPSGTVSNQPQHF; CDR3 DNA: TGTGCCAGCAGCCCCTCAGGGACAGTAAGCAATCAGCCCCAGCATTTT
V gene: TRBV27; clone size: few; J gene: TRBJ2-1; D gene: .; CDR3 protein: CASSFPGLDNEQFF; CDR3 DNA: TGTGCCAGCAGTTTCCCGGGACTTGACAATGAGCAGTTCTTC
V gene: TRBV19; clone size: many; J gene: TRBJ1-1; D gene: TRBD1; CDR3 protein: CASSIKRDSSPRGTEAFF; CDR3 DNA: TGTGCCAGTAGTATAAAAAGGGACAGCTCGCCTCGGGGGACTGAAGCTTTCTTT
V gene: TRBV6-2/TRBV6-3; clone size: .; J gene: TRBJ2-7; D gene: TRBD2; CDR3 protein: CASSYFGLAGGTDEQYF; CDR3 DNA: TGTGCCAGCAGTTACTTTGGACTAGCGGGAGGTACGGACGAGCAGTACTTC
V gene: TRBV29-1; clone size: many; J gene: TRBJ2-7; D gene: .; CDR3 protein: CSVGSSYEQYF; CDR3 DNA: TGCAGCGTGGGGTCCAGCTACGAGCAGTACTTC